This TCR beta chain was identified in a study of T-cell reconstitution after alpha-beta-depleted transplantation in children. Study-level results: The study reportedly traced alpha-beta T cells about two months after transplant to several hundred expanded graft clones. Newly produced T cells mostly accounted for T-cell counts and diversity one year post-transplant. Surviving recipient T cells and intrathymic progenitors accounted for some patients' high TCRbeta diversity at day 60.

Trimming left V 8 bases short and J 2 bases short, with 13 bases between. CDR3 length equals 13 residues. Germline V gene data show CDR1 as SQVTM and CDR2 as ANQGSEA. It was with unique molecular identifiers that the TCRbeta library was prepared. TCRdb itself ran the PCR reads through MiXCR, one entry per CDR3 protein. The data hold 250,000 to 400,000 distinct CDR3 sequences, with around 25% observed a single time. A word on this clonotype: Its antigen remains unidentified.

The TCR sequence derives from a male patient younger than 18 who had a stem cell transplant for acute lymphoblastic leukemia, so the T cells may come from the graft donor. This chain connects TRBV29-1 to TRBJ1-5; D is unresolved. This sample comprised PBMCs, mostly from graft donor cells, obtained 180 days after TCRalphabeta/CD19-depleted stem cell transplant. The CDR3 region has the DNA TGCAGCTCGCCTCTGCCGGGCAATCAGCCCCAGCATTTT. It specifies CSSPLPGNQPQHF.